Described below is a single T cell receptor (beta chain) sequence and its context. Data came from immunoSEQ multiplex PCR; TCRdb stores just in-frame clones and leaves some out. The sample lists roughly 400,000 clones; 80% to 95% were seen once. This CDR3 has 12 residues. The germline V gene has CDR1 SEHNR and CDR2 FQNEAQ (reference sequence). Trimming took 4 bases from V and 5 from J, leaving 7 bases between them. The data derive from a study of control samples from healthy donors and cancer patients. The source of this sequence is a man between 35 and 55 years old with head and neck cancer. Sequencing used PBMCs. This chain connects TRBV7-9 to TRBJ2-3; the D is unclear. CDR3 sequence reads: CASSSSQDTQYF. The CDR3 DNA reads TGTGCCAGCAGCTCCTCGCAAGATACGCAGTATTTT.